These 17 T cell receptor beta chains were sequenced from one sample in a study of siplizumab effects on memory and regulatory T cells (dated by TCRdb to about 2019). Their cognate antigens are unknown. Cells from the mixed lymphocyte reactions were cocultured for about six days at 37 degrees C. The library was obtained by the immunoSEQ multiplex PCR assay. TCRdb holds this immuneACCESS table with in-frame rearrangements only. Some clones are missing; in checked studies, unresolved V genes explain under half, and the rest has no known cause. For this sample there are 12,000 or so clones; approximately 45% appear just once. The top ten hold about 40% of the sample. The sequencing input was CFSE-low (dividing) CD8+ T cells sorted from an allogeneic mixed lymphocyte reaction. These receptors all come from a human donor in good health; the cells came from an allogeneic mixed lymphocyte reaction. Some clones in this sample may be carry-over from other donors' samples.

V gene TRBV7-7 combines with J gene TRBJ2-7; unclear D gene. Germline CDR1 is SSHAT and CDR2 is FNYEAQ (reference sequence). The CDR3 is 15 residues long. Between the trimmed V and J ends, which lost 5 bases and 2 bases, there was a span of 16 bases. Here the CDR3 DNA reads TGTGCCAGCAGCATAGGACCTTCGGACGCCTACGAGCAGTACTTC. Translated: CASSIGPSDAYEQYF.

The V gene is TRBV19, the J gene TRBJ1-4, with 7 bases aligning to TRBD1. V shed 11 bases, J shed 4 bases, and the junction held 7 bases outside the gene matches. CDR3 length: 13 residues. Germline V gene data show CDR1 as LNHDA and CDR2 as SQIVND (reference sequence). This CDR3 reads CAAPTGCNEKLFF. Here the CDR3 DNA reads TGTGCCGCCCCGACAGGGTGTAATGAAAAACTGTTTTTT.

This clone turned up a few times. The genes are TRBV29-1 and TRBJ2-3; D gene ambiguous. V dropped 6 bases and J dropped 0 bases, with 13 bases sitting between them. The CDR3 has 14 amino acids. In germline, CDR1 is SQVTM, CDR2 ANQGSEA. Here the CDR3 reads CSVQKMDSTDTQYF. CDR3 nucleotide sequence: TGCAGCGTCCAGAAGATGGACAGCACAGATACGCAGTATTTT.

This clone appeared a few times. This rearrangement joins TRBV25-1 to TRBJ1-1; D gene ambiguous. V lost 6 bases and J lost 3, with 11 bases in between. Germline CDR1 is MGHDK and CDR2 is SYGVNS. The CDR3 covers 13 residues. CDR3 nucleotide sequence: TGTGCCAGCAGCCCGGGTAGGCACACTGAAGCTTTCTTT. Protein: CASSPGRHTEAFF. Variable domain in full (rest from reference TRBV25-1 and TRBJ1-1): EADIYQTPRYLVIGTGKKITLECSQTMGHDKMYWYQQDPGMELHLIHYSYGVNSTEKGDLSSESTVSRIRTEHFPLTLESARPSHTSQYLCASSPGRHTEAFFGQGTRLTVV.

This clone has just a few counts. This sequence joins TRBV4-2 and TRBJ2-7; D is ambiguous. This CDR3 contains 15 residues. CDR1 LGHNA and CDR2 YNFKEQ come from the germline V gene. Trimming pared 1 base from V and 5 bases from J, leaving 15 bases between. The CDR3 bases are TGTGCCAGCAGCCAAGTTCGACACCTGTTCGACGAGCAGTACTTC. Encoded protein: CASSQVRHLFDEQYF.

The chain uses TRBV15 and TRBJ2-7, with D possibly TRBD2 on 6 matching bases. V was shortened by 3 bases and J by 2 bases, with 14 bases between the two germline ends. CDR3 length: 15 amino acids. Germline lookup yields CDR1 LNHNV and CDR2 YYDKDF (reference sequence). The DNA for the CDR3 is TGTGCCACCAGCAGTGGATGGAGGGCCACCTACGAGCAGTACTTC. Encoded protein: CATSSGWRATYEQYF.

This CDR3 reads CAVWTVNTGELFF. The CDR3 nucleotides read TGTGCCGTTTGGACAGTGAACACCGGGGAGCTGTTTTTT. The V and J genes are TRBV6-5 and TRBJ2-2, with D possibly matching TRBD1 (6 bases). The CDR3 is made up of 13 amino acids. Trimming removed 11 bases from V and 1 base from J, with 11 bases in between. Germline V gene lookup returns CDR1 MNHEY and CDR2 SVGAGI.

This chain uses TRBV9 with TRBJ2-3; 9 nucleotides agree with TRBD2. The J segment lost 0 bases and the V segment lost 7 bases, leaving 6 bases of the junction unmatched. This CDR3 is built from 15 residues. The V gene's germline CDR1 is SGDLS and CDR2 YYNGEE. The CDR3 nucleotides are TGTGCCAGCTCTAGCGGGACGATTAGCACAGATACGCAGTATTTT. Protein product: CASSSGTISTDTQYF.

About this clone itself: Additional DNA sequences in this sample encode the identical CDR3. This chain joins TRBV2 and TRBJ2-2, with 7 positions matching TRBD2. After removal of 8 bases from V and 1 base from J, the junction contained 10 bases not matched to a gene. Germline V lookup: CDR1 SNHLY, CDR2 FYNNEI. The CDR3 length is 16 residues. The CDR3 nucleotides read TGTGCCAGCCAAGGTGAAACGGGGGGGAACACCGGGGAGCTGTTTTTT. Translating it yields CASQGETGGNTGELFF.

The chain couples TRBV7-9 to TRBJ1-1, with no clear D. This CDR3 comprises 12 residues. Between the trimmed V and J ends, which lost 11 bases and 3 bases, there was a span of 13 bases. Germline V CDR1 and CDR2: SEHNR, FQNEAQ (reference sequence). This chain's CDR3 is CAVPRDDTEAFF. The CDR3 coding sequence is TGTGCCGTACCGAGGGATGACACTGAAGCTTTCTTT.

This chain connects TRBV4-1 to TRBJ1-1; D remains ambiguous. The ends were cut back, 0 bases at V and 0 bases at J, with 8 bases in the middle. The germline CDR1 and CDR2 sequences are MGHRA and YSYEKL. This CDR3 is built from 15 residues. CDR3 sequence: CASSQEEYLNTEAFF. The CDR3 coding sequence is TGCGCCAGCAGCCAAGAAGAGTACTTGAACACTGAAGCTTTCTTT.

The CDR3 bases are TGTGCCAGTAGTATCGAACTAGCGGGCACAGATACGCAGTATTTT. Amino acid sequence: CASSIELAGTDTQYF. The chain employs TRBV19 and TRBJ2-3; 8 nucleotides align to TRBD2. The CDR3 runs to 15 residues. Germline CDR1 and CDR2: LNHDA and SQIVND (reference sequence). Losses at the gene ends were 3 bases for V and 1 base for J; bases not matched to a gene: 3.

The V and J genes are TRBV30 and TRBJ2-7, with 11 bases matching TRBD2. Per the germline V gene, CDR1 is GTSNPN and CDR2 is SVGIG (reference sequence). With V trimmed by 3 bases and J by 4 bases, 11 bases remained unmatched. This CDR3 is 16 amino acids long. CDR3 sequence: CAWSPLAGVWVYEQYF. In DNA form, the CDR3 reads TGTGCCTGGAGCCCACTAGCGGGAGTTTGGGTATACGAGCAGTACTTC.

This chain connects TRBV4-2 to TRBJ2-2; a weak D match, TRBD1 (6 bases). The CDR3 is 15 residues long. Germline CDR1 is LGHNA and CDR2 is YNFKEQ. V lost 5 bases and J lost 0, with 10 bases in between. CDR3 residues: CASSVDSSNTGELFF. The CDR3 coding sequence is TGTGCCAGCAGCGTGGACAGCTCGAACACCGGGGAGCTGTTTTTT.

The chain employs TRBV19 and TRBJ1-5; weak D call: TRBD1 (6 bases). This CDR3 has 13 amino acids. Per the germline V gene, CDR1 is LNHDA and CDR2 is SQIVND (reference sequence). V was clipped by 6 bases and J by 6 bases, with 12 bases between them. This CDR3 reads CASSPGGGQPQHF. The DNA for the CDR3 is TGTGCCAGTAGCCCCGGAGGGGGTCAGCCCCAGCATTTT.

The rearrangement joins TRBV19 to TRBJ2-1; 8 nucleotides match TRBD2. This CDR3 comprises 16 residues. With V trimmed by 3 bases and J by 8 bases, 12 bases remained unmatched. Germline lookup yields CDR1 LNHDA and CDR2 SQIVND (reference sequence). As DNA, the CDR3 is TGTGCCAGTAGTATTCCTATTACGGGACTAGAATATGAGCAGTTCTTC. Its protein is CASSIPITGLEYEQFF.

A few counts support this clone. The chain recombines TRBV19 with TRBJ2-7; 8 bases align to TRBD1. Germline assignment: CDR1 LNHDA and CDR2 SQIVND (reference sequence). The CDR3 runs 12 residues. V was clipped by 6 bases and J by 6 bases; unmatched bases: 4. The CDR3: CASSQGASEQYF. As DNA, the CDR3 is TGTGCCAGTAGCCAGGGGGCTAGCGAGCAGTACTTC.